The 27 T cell receptor beta chains reported below all come from one sample, sequenced in a study of OX40 agonist ivuxolimab in advanced cancers. Generated by immunoSEQ multiplex PCR, the TCRdb table keeps only in-frame clones and is missing some. The sample lists over 55,000 clones, 88% occurring once. This specimen consisted of CD4+ or CD8+ T cells sorted from blood, obtained in a trial of the OX40 agonist ivuxolimab. The receptors come from an adult with an advanced solid tumor such as melanoma, head and neck, liver or kidney cancer.

This clone was counted once. This sequence joins TRBV7-9 and TRBJ2-3; D perhaps matches TRBD2 (7 bases). The CDR3 runs 15 residues. Looked up from germline, CDR1 is SEHNR and CDR2 is FQNEAQ (reference sequence). Trimming took 2 bases from V and 1 from J, leaving 10 bases between them. This chain's CDR3 is CASSLYGGRTDTQYF. The CDR3 coding sequence is TGTGCCAGCAGCTTATACGGGGGGCGCACAGATACGCAGTATTTT. Supplemented by reference TRBV7-9 and TRBJ2-3, the full variable domain reads DTGVSQNPRHKITKRGQNVTFRCDPISEHNRLYWYRQTLGQGPEFLTYFQNEAQLEKSRLLSDRFSAERPKGSFSTLEIQRTEQGDSAMYLCASSLYGGRTDTQYFGPGTRLTVL.

The J gene is TRBJ2-7, the V gene TRBV11-3; D might be TRBD1 (5 bases). CDR3 length: 15 residues. Germline CDR1 reads SGHNT; CDR2 reads YENEEA. The ends were cut back, 11 bases at V and 5 bases at J, with 25 bases in the middle. The CDR3 loop is CASSVGRMGKDEQYF. Written as DNA, the CDR3 is TGTGCCTCATCTGTGGGGCGCATGGGGAAGGACGAGCAGTACTTC.

The chain is built from TRBV6-1 and TRBJ1-1; a possible D gene is TRBD1 (6 bases). Between the trimmed V and J ends, which lost 6 bases and 3 bases, there was a span of 8 bases. The CDR3 length is 12 residues. Germline assignment: CDR1 MNHNS and CDR2 SASEGT. The CDR3 is CASSKGDTEAFF. The CDR3 DNA reads TGTGCCAGCAGCAAGGGGGACACTGAAGCTTTCTTT.

CDR3 amino acids: CASSLSLAGEGNEQFF. The CDR3 coding sequence is TGTGCCAGCAGCCTCTCTCTAGCGGGAGAAGGAAATGAGCAGTTCTTC. The chain joins TRBV11-2 to TRBJ2-1, with 10 bases lining up with TRBD2. V gave up 5 bases and J gave up 7 bases; unmatched junction bases: 11. Germline V lookup: CDR1 SGHAT, CDR2 FQNNGV. This CDR3 comprises 16 residues.

V is TRBV4-1 and J is TRBJ2-1; no definite D call. Germline CDR1 is MGHRA and CDR2 is YSYEKL. This CDR3 comprises 13 residues. V was shortened by 0 bases and J by 7 bases, with 7 bases between the two germline ends. CDR3 nucleotides: TGCGCCAGCAGCCAAGAGTACCGGAATGAGCAGTTCTTC. It codes for CASSQEYRNEQFF.

The CDR3 region has the DNA TGTGCCAGCAGCGATACAGGGGGCCCAGCGGGAGGGTACGAGCAGTACTTC. It is translated as CASSDTGGPAGGYEQYF. V is TRBV9 and J is TRBJ2-7; a possible D gene is TRBD2 (10 bases). CDR1 is SGDLS and CDR2 is YYNGEE in the germline V gene. Trimming cost V 3 bases and J 4 bases, with 23 bases left between them. CDR3 size: 17 residues.

This clone has just one count. This chain connects TRBV7-6 to TRBJ2-1; possible D gene TRBD1, 6 bases. Germline CDR1 is SGHVS and CDR2 is FNYEAQ. This CDR3 region has 13 residues. Between the trimmed V and J ends, which lost 3 bases and 7 bases, there was a span of 10 bases. The CDR3 sequence: CASSLSRGNEQFF. CDR3 bases: TGTGCCAGCAGCTTGTCCAGGGGTAATGAGCAGTTCTTC.

The table lists this clone with a count of one. The rearrangement uses TRBV21-1 and TRBJ2-2. TRBV21-1 is described as a pseudogene. This CDR3 spans 15 amino acids. The CDR3 is CASSTTDDRAGELFF. The DNA of the CDR3 is TGTGCCAGCAGCACGACGGACGACCGGGCCGGGGAGCTGTTTTTT.

The chain couples TRBV4-2 to TRBJ1-5; TRBD1 might be the D (6 bases). The V gene lost 0 bases and the J gene lost 8 bases, with 14 bases spanning the gap. CDR1 LGHNA and CDR2 YNFKEQ come from the germline V gene. The CDR3 contains 15 residues. CDR3 DNA sequence: TGTGCCAGCAGCCAAGATTGGGGGACAACGAAGCCCCAGCATTTT. It is translated as CASSQDWGTTKPQHF.

The rearrangement uses TRBV19 and TRBJ1-1; TRBD1 is a possible D gene (5 bases). Germline assignment: CDR1 LNHDA and CDR2 SQIVND (reference sequence). V was cut by 5 bases and J by 3 bases, with 10 bases left in between. The CDR3 contains 13 residues. As DNA, the CDR3 is TGTGCCAGTAGTCGGGCGGGGGACACTGAAGCTTTCTTT. This codes for CASSRAGDTEAFF.

The chain uses TRBV6-6 and TRBJ1-1; 8 bases fit TRBD1. This CDR3 region has 13 residues. After removal of 5 bases from V and 7 bases from J, the junction contained 6 bases not matched to a gene. From germline, CDR1 is MNHNY and CDR2 SVGAGI (reference sequence). This CDR3 reads CASSLRGRDEAFF. DNA of the CDR3: TGTGCCAGCAGTCTCAGGGGGCGAGATGAAGCTTTCTTT.

The chain couples TRBV9 to TRBJ1-5; TRBD1 agrees at 8 bases. This CDR3 is 15 amino acids long. J was trimmed by 6 bases and V by 6 bases; bases with no gene match: 11. In germline, CDR1 is SGDLS, CDR2 YYNGEE. The CDR3 DNA sequence: TGTGCCAGCACCCCCGACGGACAGGGTTTTCAGCCCCAGCATTTT. Translated: CASTPDGQGFQPQHF.

This chain connects TRBV5-1 to TRBJ2-5, with 8 bases that match TRBD1. Trimming cost V 0 bases and J 4 bases; bases outside gene matches: 5. Germline assignment: CDR1 SGHRS and CDR2 YFSETQ. The CDR3 runs 15 residues. CDR3 coding DNA: TGCGCCAGCAGCTTGGAGACAGGGGCATTAGAGACCCAGTACTTC. Translating it yields CASSLETGALETQYF.

The V call is TRBV7-8, the J call TRBJ1-3; no firm D call. Germline CDR1 reads SGHVS; CDR2 reads FQNEAQ. V was clipped by 2 bases and J by 7 bases, with 12 bases between them. This CDR3 contains 14 residues. DNA of the CDR3: TGTGCCAGCAGCTTAATACCCGGTGGGAACACCATATATTTT. Its protein is CASSLIPGGNTIYF.

The chain joins TRBV28 to TRBJ1-2; 7 nucleotides match TRBD1. V was pared by 6 bases and J by 4 bases, with 8 bases of the junction left unmatched. Germline values: CDR1 MDHEN, CDR2 SYDVKM. The CDR3 is made up of 14 amino acids. CDR3 residues: CASSPGQVVYGYTF. CDR3 in DNA: TGTGCCAGCAGCCCCGGACAGGTCGTCTATGGCTACACCTTC.

The chain links TRBV27 to TRBJ1-2; D is ambiguous. The germline V gene encodes CDR1 MNHEY and CDR2 SMNVEV (reference sequence). Trimming removed 0 bases at V and 4 bases at J, with 9 bases between. The CDR3 loop spans 14 amino acids. The CDR3 DNA is TGTGCCAGCAGTTTATCGATACGCACCTATGGCTACACCTTC. This translates into CASSLSIRTYGYTF.

The CDR3 DNA is TGTGCCAGCTCACCACCGGATTGGGGGTTTCAAAATGGCTACACCTTC. Its protein product is CASSPPDWGFQNGYTF. The chain employs TRBV18 and TRBJ1-2; D may be TRBD1 (5 bases). V lost 0 bases, J lost 6 bases, and 17 bases lay in between. The germline V gene encodes CDR1 KGHSH and CDR2 LQKENI. This CDR3 comprises 16 residues.

This clone is medium-sized. The CDR3 spells CASSPMAAVNTEAFF. The CDR3 DNA reads as TGTGCCAGCAGCCCGATGGCAGCGGTGAACACTGAAGCTTTCTTT. The rearrangement links TRBV14 to TRBJ1-1; no definite D call. CDR3 size: 15 residues. CDR1 is SGHDN, CDR2 FVKESK, per germline. V gave up 4 bases and J gave up 0 bases, with 12 bases separating them.

This chain joins TRBV27 and TRBJ1-2; TRBD1 is a possible D gene (5 bases). The V end lost 0 bases, the J end lost 4 bases, and 9 bases lay between the germline ends. CDR1 is MNHEY and CDR2 is SMNVEV in the germline V gene (reference sequence). The CDR3 consists of 14 residues. The CDR3 loop is CASSLSTGLYGYTF. For the CDR3, the DNA is TGTGCCAGCAGTTTATCGACGGGACTCTATGGCTACACCTTC.

V usage is TRBV5-4 and J usage is TRBJ2-1; the D gene is possibly TRBD1 (9 bases). The CDR3 totals 15 residues. V was cut by 3 bases and J by 9 bases, with 19 bases left in between. Germline V gene lookup returns CDR1 SGHNT and CDR2 YYREEE (reference sequence). The CDR3, as DNA: TGTGCCAGCAGCTGGACGGGACAGGGACTAGGTGAGCAGTTCTTC. Translated: CASSWTGQGLGEQFF. Based on the CDR3 plus reference TRBV5-4 and TRBJ2-1, the full variable domain is ETGVTQSPTHLIKTRGQQVTLRCSSQSGHNTVSWYQQALGQGPQFIFQYYREEENGRGNFPPRFSGLQFPNYSSELNVNALELDDSALYLCASSWTGQGLGEQFFGPGTRLTVL.

This clone was seen a single time. The chain uses TRBV29-1 and TRBJ2-5; D is possibly TRBD1 or TRBD2 (5 bases each). V was pared by 7 bases and J by 5 bases, with 23 bases between. Germline V gives CDR1 SQVTM, CDR2 ANQGSEA. The CDR3 loop spans 15 amino acids. CDR3 protein: CSALPADTGRETQYF. CDR3 bases: TGCAGCGCGCTCCCAGCGGACACTGGCCGGGAGACCCAGTACTTC.

V usage is TRBV7-6 and J usage is TRBJ2-1, with D perhaps matching TRBD1 (6 bases). The CDR3 is 15 amino acids. V gave up 5 bases and J gave up 5 bases, with 16 bases separating them. Germline V gene data show CDR1 as SGHVS and CDR2 as FNYEAQ. The CDR3 bases are TGTGCCAGCAGCGTCCAGGGGTGGTTACACAATGAGCAGTTCTTC. Residues: CASSVQGWLHNEQFF.

The chain joins TRBV2 to TRBJ1-2; no definite D call. The germline V gene has CDR1 SNHLY and CDR2 FYNNEI. Trimming took 0 bases from V and 2 from J, leaving 10 bases between them. The CDR3 has 15 residues. The CDR3, as DNA: TGTGCCAGCAGTGAAGCCACGGGGAGAAACTATGGCTACACCTTC. This sequence encodes CASSEATGRNYGYTF.

V is TRBV7-9 and J is TRBJ1-1; the D gene is possibly TRBD1 (5 bases). Trimming removed 3 bases at V and 2 bases at J, with 16 bases between. Per the germline V gene, CDR1 is SEHNR and CDR2 is FQNEAQ (reference sequence). The CDR3 runs to 16 residues. Here the CDR3 reads CASSLPLQGGNTEAFF. Here the CDR3 DNA reads TGTGCCAGCAGCTTGCCGCTCCAGGGTGGAAACACTGAAGCTTTCTTT.

V and J are TRBV10-1 and TRBJ1-3; D is possibly TRBD1 (6 bases). V lost 4 bases and J 0 bases, leaving 13 bases between the germline ends. Germline V CDR1 and CDR2: WNHNN, SYGVQD (reference sequence). The CDR3 sequence is 16 residues long. CDR3 nucleotide sequence: TGCGCCAGCAGTGGGGGACAACCTGACTCTGGAAACACCATATATTTT. Protein product: CASSGGQPDSGNTIYF.

This chain links TRBV18 with TRBJ2-7; D uncertain. This CDR3 region has 15 residues. Between the trimmed V and J ends, which lost 2 bases and 3 bases, there was a span of 14 bases. CDR1 is KGHSH and CDR2 is LQKENI in the germline V gene. The CDR3 DNA reads TGTGCCAGCTCACCAGTCGGACCCTACCACTACGAGCAGTACTTC. Translation: CASSPVGPYHYEQYF.

J is TRBJ2-6 and V is TRBV13; the D is unclear. This CDR3 spans 17 amino acids. The V gene's germline CDR1 is PRHDT and CDR2 FYEKMQ (reference sequence). V was cut by 2 bases and J by 1 base, with 12 bases left in between. Here the CDR3 reads CASSLSQRFSGANVLTF. CDR3 DNA: TGTGCCAGCAGCTTATCCCAACGGTTTTCTGGGGCCAACGTCCTGACTTTC.